This T cell receptor beta chain was sequenced during a study of cytomegalovirus exposure and HLA in healthy donors. Findings and caveats of the study: Available immune exposure information covered CMV serostatus only. Despite most TCR sequences being rare, some public TCRs occurred in many donors.

Primers for the PCR totalled 60 Vbeta and 13 Jbeta. Some clones are missing from TCRdb's copy, which holds only in-frame ones; the method was immunoSEQ multiplex PCR. This table has 110,000 to 150,000 clones, approximately 82% appearing once. This CDR3 is built from 16 residues. Germline CDR1 is MNHEY and CDR2 is SVGAGI. V lost 0 bases, J lost 5 bases, and 6 bases stayed unmatched. Comment on this clone: Its cognate antigen is unknown.

Sequenced sample: PBMCs. V is TRBV6-5 and J is TRBJ1-2; 10 bases line up with TRBD1. This receptor was obtained from a middle-aged woman in good health and CMV-seronegative. The CDR3 DNA sequence: TGTGCCAGCAGTTACTCTTATCCGGGACAGGGGTATGGCTACACCTTC. Amino acid sequence: CASSYSYPGQGYGYTF.